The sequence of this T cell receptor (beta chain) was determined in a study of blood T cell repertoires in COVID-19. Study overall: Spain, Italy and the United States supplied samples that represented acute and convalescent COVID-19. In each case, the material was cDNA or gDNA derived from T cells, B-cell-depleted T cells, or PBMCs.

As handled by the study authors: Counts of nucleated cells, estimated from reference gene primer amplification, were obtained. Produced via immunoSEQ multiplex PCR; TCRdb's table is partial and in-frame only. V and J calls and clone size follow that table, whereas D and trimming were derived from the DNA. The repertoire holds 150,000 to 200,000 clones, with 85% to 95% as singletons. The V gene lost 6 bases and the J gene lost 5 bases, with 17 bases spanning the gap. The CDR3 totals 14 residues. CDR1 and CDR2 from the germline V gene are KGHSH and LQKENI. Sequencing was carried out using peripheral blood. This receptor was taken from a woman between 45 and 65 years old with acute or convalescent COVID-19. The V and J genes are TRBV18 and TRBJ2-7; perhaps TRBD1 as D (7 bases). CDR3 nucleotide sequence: TGTGCCAGCTCCCCGGTCGGAGGGGGCAACGAGCAGTACTTC. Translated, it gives CASSPVGGGNEQYF.